This T cell receptor (beta chain) was retrieved from a study of neurological immune-mediated disorders. TCRdb re-called the 5' RACE reads with MiXCR, one entry per CDR3 protein. The sample contains approximately 48,000 distinct CDR3 sequences, about a tenth of which appear only once. The CDR3 covers 14 residues. J gave up 6 bases and V 5 bases, and 7 bases lay outside the gene matches. In its sample, this clonotype was seen many times. The unsorted libraries were generated from a total of 2 million PBMCs, which had been stored in RNAlater at -80 C. The chain employs TRBV12-3 or TRBV12-4 and TRBJ2-5; TRBD1 matches at 9 bases. The sequenced sample consisted of PBMCs. The clonotype comes from a man aged 65 to 85 with HTLV-1-associated myelopathy (HAM/TSP). CDR3 coding DNA: TGTGCCAGCAGTCCAGGGACAGGGCCAAAGACCCAGTACTTC. Translating gives CASSPGTGPKTQYF.